This record covers a single T cell receptor beta chain. Antigen unknown. The entry originates in a study of T cells in Graves' hyperthyroidism and ophthalmopathy. Template material for amplifying TCR beta CDR3 regions consisted of RNA transcripts. First-round RT-PCR targeting the TCR CDR3 was performed with the HTBI primer set. Using its own MiXCR run on the multiplex PCR reads, TCRdb lists one record per CDR3 protein. Found here are a few hundred thousand distinct CDR3 sequences, around 16% of them singletons; the top ten hold around 7.8%. Germline V gene lookup returns CDR1 LGHNA and CDR2 YSLEER. The ends lost 0 bases at V and 3 bases at J; junction bases unmatched: 4. The CDR3 runs 15 residues. Study-wide results and caveats: A 13 V-J signature model discriminated ophthalmopathy versus stable hyperthyroidism.

The source material was blood. This sequence was found in a young woman with Graves' hyperthyroidism. This chain uses TRBV4-3 with TRBJ2-7; 8 bases fit TRBD2. This CDR3 is CASSQDNGRGYEQYF. In DNA, the CDR3 is TGCGCCAGCAGCCAAGATAACGGGAGGGGCTACGAGCAGTACTTC.